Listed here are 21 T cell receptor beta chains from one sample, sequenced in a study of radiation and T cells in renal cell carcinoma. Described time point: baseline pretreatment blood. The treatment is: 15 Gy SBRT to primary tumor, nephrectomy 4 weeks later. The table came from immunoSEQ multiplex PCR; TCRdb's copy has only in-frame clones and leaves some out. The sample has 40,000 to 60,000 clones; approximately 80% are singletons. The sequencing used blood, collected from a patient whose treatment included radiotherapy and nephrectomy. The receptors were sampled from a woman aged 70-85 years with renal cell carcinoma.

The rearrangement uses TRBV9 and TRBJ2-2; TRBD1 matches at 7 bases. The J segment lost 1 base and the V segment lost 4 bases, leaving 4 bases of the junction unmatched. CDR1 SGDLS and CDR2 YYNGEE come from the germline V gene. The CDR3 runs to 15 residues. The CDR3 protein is CASSPRDRNTGELFF. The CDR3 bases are TGTGCCAGCAGCCCCCGGGACAGGAACACCGGGGAGCTGTTTTTT.

The CDR3 region is CASRGTGVSLYEQYF. CDR3 nucleotides: TGTGCCAGCAGGGGTACAGGGGTATCACTCTACGAGCAGTACTTC. This rearrangement joins TRBV2 to TRBJ2-7; 7 bases agree with TRBD1. The CDR3 is made up of 15 amino acids. V trimming: 6 bases; J trimming: 3 bases; junction bases outside the gene matches: 11. The germline gives CDR1 SNHLY, CDR2 FYNNEI.

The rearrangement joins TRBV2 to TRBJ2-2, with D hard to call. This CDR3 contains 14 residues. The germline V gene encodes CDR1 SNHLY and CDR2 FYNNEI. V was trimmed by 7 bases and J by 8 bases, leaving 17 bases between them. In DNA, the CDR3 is TGTGCCAGCACCCCCTTGGCGGAAGCGGGGGAGCTGTTTTTT. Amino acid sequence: CASTPLAEAGELFF.

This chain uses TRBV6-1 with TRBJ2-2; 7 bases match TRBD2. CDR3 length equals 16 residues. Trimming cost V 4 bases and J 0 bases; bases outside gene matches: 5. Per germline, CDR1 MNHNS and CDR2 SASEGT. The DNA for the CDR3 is TGTGCCAGCAGTGTCCATAGCGGGTCGAACACCGGGGAGCTGTTTTTT. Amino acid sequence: CASSVHSGSNTGELFF.

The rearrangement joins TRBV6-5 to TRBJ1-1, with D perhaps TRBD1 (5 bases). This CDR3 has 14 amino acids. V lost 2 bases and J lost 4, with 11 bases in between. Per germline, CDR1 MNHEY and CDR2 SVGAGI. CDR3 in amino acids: CASSYRTRGTEAFF. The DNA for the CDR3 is TGTGCCAGCAGTTACCGGACACGGGGCACTGAAGCTTTCTTT.

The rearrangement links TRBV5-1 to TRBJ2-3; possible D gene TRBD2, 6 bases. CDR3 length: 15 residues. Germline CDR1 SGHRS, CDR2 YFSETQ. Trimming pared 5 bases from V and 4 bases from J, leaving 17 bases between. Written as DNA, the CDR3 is TGCGCCAGCAGATCCATCGGGAGCGGAGCAGATACGCAGTATTTT. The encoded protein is CASRSIGSGADTQYF.

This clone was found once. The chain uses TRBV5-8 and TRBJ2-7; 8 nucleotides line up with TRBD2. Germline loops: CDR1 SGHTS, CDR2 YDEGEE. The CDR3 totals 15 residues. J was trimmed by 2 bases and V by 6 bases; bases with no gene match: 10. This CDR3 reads CASNSGGGDTYEQYF. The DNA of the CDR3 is TGTGCCAGCAACTCCGGGGGGGGAGACACCTACGAGCAGTACTTC.

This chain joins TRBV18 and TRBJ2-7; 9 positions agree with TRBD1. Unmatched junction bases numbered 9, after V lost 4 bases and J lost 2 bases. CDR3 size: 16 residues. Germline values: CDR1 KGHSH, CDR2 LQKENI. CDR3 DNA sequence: TGTGCCAGCTCACGATCCCGGGACAGGGAGACCTACGAGCAGTACTTC. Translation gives CASSRSRDRETYEQYF.

CDR3 DNA: TGCAGCGTTGTTACTAGCGGAGTGAACACCGGGGAGCTGTTTTTT. Residues: CSVVTSGVNTGELFF. V usage is TRBV29-1 and J usage is TRBJ2-2; 8 bases align to TRBD2. The CDR3 spans 15 residues. V trimming: 4 bases; J trimming: 1 base; junction bases outside the gene matches: 5. Germline assignment: CDR1 SQVTM and CDR2 ANQGSEA.

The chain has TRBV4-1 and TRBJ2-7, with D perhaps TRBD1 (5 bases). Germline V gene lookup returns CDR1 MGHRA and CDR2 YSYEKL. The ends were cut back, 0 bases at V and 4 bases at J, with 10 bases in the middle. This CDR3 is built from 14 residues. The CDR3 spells CASSQDRAGYEQYF. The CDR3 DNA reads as TGCGCCAGCAGCCAAGATAGGGCAGGGTACGAGCAGTACTTC.

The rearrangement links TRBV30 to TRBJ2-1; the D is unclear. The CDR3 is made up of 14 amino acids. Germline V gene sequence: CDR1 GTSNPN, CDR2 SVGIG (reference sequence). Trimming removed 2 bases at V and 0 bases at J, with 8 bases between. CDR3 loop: CAWSLLSSYNEQFF. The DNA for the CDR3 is TGTGCCTGGAGTCTCCTAAGCTCCTACAATGAGCAGTTCTTC.

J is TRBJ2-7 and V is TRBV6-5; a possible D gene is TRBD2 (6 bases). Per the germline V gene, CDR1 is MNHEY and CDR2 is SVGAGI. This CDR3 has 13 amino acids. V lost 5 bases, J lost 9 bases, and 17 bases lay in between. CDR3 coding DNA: TGTGCCAGCAGTCGGGTCGGGGTCGGGGGGCAGTACTTC. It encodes CASSRVGVGGQYF.

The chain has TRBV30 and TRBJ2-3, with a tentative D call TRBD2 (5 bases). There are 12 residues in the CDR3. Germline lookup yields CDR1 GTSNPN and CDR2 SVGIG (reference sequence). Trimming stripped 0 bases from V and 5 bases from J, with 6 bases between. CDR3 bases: TGTGCCTGGAGTGTAAGCGGAGATACGCAGTATTTT. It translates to CAWSVSGDTQYF. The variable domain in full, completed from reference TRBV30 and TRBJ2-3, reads SQTIHQWPATLVQPVGSPLSLECTVEGTSNPNLYWYRQAAGRGLQLLFYSVGIGQISSEVPQNLSASRPQDRQFILSSKKLLLSDSGFYLCAWSVSGDTQYFGPGTRLTVL.

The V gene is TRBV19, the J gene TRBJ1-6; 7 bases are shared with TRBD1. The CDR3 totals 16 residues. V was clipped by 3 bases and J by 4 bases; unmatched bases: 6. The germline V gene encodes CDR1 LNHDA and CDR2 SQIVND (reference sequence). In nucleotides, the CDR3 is TGTGCCAGTAGTATTGGCACAGGGGTTTATAATTCACCCCTCCACTTT. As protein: CASSIGTGVYNSPLHF.

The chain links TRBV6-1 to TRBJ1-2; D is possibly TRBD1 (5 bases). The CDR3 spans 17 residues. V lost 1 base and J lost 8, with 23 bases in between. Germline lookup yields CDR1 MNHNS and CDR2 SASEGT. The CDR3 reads CASSEDLVGAFSGGYTF. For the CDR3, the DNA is TGTGCCAGCAGTGAAGATCTCGTCGGGGCCTTTTCGGGGGGCTACACCTTC.

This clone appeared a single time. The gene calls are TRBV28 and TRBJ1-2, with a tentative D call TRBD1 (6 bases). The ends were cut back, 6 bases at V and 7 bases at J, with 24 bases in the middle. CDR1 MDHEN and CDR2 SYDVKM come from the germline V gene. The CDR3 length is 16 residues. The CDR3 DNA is TGTGCCAGCAGACAAGCGGGGGCGTCGATTGGTGTTGGCTACACCTTC. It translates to CASRQAGASIGVGYTF.

Written as DNA, the CDR3 is TGTGCCATCAGCCGACAGGGAAGGGGCGGGGAGCTGTTTTTT. Its protein is CAISRQGRGGELFF. The V gene is TRBV10-3, the J gene TRBJ2-2; 7 bases align to TRBD1. The CDR3 totals 14 residues. J lost 7 bases, V lost 6 bases, and 8 bases had no gene match. Germline CDR1 is ENHRY and CDR2 is SYGVKD.

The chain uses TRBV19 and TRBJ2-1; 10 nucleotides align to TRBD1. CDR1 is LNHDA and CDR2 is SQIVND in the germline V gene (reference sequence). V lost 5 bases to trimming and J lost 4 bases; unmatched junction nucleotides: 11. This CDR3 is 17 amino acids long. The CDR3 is CASSDYSGTGVYNEQFF. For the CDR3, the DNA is TGTGCCAGTAGTGACTATTCCGGGACAGGGGTGTACAATGAGCAGTTCTTC.

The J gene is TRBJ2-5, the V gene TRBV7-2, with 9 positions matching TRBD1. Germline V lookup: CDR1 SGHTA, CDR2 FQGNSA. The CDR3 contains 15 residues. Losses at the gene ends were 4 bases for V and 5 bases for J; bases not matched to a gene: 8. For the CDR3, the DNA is TGTGCCAGCAGCTCCCACAGGGGGCATCTGGAGACCCAGTACTTC. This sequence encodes CASSSHRGHLETQYF.

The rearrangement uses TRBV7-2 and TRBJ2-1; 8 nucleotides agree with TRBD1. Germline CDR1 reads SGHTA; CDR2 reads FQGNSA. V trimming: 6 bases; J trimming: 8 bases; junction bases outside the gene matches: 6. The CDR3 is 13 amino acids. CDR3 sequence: CASRQQGEDEQFF. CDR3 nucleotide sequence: TGTGCCAGCAGACAACAGGGGGAAGATGAGCAGTTCTTC. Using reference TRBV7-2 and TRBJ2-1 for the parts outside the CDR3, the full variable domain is GAGVSQSPSNKVTEKGKDVELRCDPISGHTALYWYRQSLGQGLEFLIYFQGNSAPDKSGLPSDRFSAERTGGSVSTLTIQRTQQEDSAVYLCASRQQGEDEQFFGPGTRLTVL.

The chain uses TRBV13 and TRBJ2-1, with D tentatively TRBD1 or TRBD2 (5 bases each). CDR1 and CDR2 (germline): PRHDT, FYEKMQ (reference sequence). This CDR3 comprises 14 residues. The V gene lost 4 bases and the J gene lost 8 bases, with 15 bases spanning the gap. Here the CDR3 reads CASSYSGLSHEQFF. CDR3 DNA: TGTGCCAGCAGCTACTCGGGGCTAAGTCATGAGCAGTTCTTC. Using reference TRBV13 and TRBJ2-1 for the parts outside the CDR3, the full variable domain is AAGVIQSPRHLIKEKRETATLKCYPIPRHDTVYWYQQGPGQDPQFLISFYEKMQSDKGSIPDRFSAQQFSDYHSELNMSSLELGDSALYFCASSYSGLSHEQFFGPGTRLTVL.